The 18 T cell receptor beta chains in this list originate from one sample, sequenced in a study of early T cells in non-severe SARS-CoV-2 infection. TCRdb fed the 5' RACE reads into MiXCR, producing one record per CDR3 protein. The table includes around 55,000 distinct CDR3 sequences, under 8% detected once. The specimen comprised whole blood, sampled at baseline. Receptors were obtained from an adult who was a healthcare worker with PCR-confirmed SARS-CoV-2 infection or an uninfected control (not recorded which).

This clonotype was seen a few times. V usage is TRBV6-6 and J usage is TRBJ2-2; D uncertain. The length of the CDR3 is 13 residues. From germline, CDR1 is MNHNY and CDR2 SVGAGI (reference sequence). The V end was cut by 6 bases, the J end by 0 bases, with 5 bases between. Here the CDR3 reads CASRLPNTGELFF. Here the CDR3 DNA reads TGTGCCAGCAGGCTACCGAACACCGGGGAGCTGTTTTTT.

This clonotype has a count of ten or more. This chain links TRBV28 with TRBJ2-4; D not certain. The ends were cut back, 1 base at V and 8 bases at J, with 15 bases in the middle. Germline CDR1 reads MDHEN; CDR2 reads SYDVKM. The CDR3 consists of 15 residues. Here the CDR3 reads CASSLFDKRRDIQYF. CDR3 sequence (DNA): TGTGCCAGCAGTTTATTCGACAAAAGAAGGGACATTCAGTACTTC.

Note on this clonotype: The missing conserved phenylalanine or tryptophan at the end of this CDR3 makes a read error likely. The chain employs TRBV10-3 and TRBJ2-5; TRBD2 might be the D (5 bases). The germline V and J ends were trimmed by 10 bases and 5 bases, with 14 bases remaining between them. The CDR3 length is 12 residues. The V gene's germline CDR1 is ENHRY and CDR2 SYGVKD. CDR3 coding DNA: TGTGCCAAAAAAGGACCGGGGGAGACCCAGTACCTC. Translation gives CAKKGPGETQYL.

This clonotype was seen many times. The chain combines TRBV13 with TRBJ2-3; tentative D call: TRBD2 (5 bases). The V gene's germline CDR1 is PRHDT and CDR2 FYEKMQ (reference sequence). The V gene lost 4 bases and the J gene lost 6 bases, with 17 bases spanning the gap. There are 15 residues in the CDR3. CDR3 sequence: CASSSDGENGDTQYF. The CDR3 DNA follows: TGTGCCAGCAGCTCGGACGGGGAGAATGGTGATACGCAGTATTTT.

This clonotype is a singleton in its sample. The chain links TRBV29-1 to TRBJ1-1; the D is unclear. The CDR3 is made up of 10 amino acids. Germline V gene lookup returns CDR1 SQVTM and CDR2 ANQGSEA. V was pared by 7 bases and J by 4 bases, with 7 bases between. CDR3 amino acids: CSAIVTEAFF. As DNA, the CDR3 is TGCAGCGCCATCGTCACTGAAGCTTTCTTT. The variable domain in full, with the rest retrieved from reference TRBV29-1 and TRBJ1-1, is SAVISQKPSRDICQRGTSLTIQCQVDSQVTMMFWYRQQPGQSLTLIATANQGSEATYESGFVIDKFPISRPNLTFSTLTVSNMSPEDSSIYLCSAIVTEAFFGQGTRLTVV.

This clonotype showed up many times. This chain joins TRBV4-2 and TRBJ1-2; D possibly corresponds to TRBD1 (5 bases). V was trimmed by 3 bases and J by 8 bases, leaving 22 bases between them. CDR3 size: 16 residues. The germline V gene has CDR1 LGHNA and CDR2 YNFKEQ. CDR3 residues: CASSHLNQGSSNGYTF. CDR3 nucleotides: TGTGCCAGCAGCCACCTCAACCAGGGATCCTCCAACGGCTACACCTTC.

A few counts support this clonotype. This sequence joins TRBV12-3 or TRBV12-4 and TRBJ2-5; TRBD1 might be the D (5 bases). V was pared by 5 bases and J by 3 bases, with 13 bases between. This CDR3 spans 14 amino acids. The CDR3: CASSRQQVEETQYF. The CDR3 region has the DNA TGTGCCAGCAGTCGACAACAGGTAGAAGAGACCCAGTACTTC.

This clonotype was found many times. The rearrangement uses TRBV28 and TRBJ1-5; no clear D. V lost 6 bases and J lost 7, with 16 bases in between. This CDR3 is built from 14 residues. Germline V gene data show CDR1 as MDHEN and CDR2 as SYDVKM. CDR3 loop: CASSYRRRTQPQHF. The CDR3 DNA reads as TGTGCCAGCAGCTACAGACGAAGAACCCAGCCCCAGCATTTT.

This clonotype came up many times. The chain couples TRBV20-1 to TRBJ2-3; 8 bases match TRBD2. Unmatched junction bases numbered 5, after V lost 3 bases and J lost 3 bases. The CDR3 consists of 14 residues. Germline values: CDR1 DFQATT, CDR2 SNEGSKA (reference sequence). CDR3 in DNA: TGCAGTGCTAGCGGGGGGGCCTGGACAGATACGCAGTATTTT. Protein product: CSASGGAWTDTQYF.

This clonotype has more than one count but fewer than ten. J is TRBJ1-5 and V is TRBV27, with 11 bases fitting TRBD1. Trimming at V came to 2 bases and at J to 4 bases, leaving 7 bases not matched to a gene. The CDR3 loop spans 17 amino acids. CDR1 is MNHEY and CDR2 is SMNVEV in the germline V gene (reference sequence). The CDR3 sequence: CASSLGSGQGANQPQHF. The DNA for the CDR3 is TGTGCCAGCAGTTTAGGGTCCGGACAGGGGGCGAATCAGCCCCAGCATTTT.

This clonotype occurred a few times. The chain has TRBV6-6 and TRBJ2-3, with D possibly matching TRBD1 (5 bases). The CDR3 covers 14 residues. V was clipped by 3 bases and J by 2 bases, with 9 bases between them. Germline values: CDR1 MNHNY, CDR2 SVGAGI (reference sequence). The CDR3 sequence is CASSYTGPTDTQYF. The CDR3 DNA sequence: TGTGCCAGCAGTTATACAGGACCCACAGATACGCAGTATTTT.

Relative to its sample, this clonotype is medium-sized (0.01 to 0.1%). The rearrangement joins TRBV23-1 to TRBJ2-7; TRBD1 agrees at 9 bases. TRBV23-1 is an ORF for which the function is uncertain. This CDR3 is built from 17 residues. V lost 2 bases to trimming and J lost 4 bases; unmatched junction nucleotides: 12. The DNA of the CDR3 is TGCGCCAGCAGTCAAATCGCGAGGGGGACAGGGTGGTACGAGCAGTACTTC. Its translation: CASSQIARGTGWYEQYF.

This clonotype qualifies as large. The CDR3 region is CASSEAGRDLVEQYF. The CDR3 DNA reads as TGTGCCAGCAGTGAAGCGGGGCGGGACTTGGTCGAGCAGTACTTC. The chain couples TRBV6-1 to TRBJ2-7, with D tentatively TRBD2 (6 bases). With 0 bases removed from V and 6 bases from J, the gap between germline ends came to 15 bases. Germline V gene data show CDR1 as MNHNS and CDR2 as SASEGT. The CDR3 totals 15 residues.

This chain connects TRBV24-1 to TRBJ2-3; D may correspond to TRBD1 or TRBD2 (6 bases each). The CDR3 consists of 16 residues. Between the trimmed V and J ends, which lost 5 bases and 6 bases, there was a span of 20 bases. The germline V gene encodes CDR1 KGHDR and CDR2 SFDVKD. Here the CDR3 DNA reads TGTGCCACCAGTGCTTGGGGACTGCAGGGGTGGGATACGCAGTATTTT. It codes for CATSAWGLQGWDTQYF.

This clonotype was seen a few times. The V call is TRBV28, the J call TRBJ2-7, with a tentative D call TRBD1 (6 bases). Germline V gene lookup returns CDR1 MDHEN and CDR2 SYDVKM. The CDR3 spans 15 residues. With 8 bases removed from V and 2 bases from J, the gap between germline ends came to 19 bases. The CDR3 sequence is CASRETLTGPYEQYF. The CDR3 nucleotides are TGTGCCAGCCGTGAGACCCTGACAGGCCCCTACGAGCAGTACTTC.

This chain links TRBV10-3 with TRBJ2-1, with TRBD1 identical over 10 bases. Germline V CDR1 and CDR2: ENHRY, SYGVKD. Trimming removed 6 bases from V and 8 bases from J; junction bases left unmatched: 10. The CDR3 loop spans 15 amino acids. The CDR3 is CAISRLLDRGDEQFF. The CDR3 DNA sequence: TGTGCCATCAGCAGGCTTTTGGACAGGGGGGATGAGCAGTTCTTC.

This rearrangement joins TRBV7-8 to TRBJ1-4; the D is unclear. V was shortened by 8 bases and J by 8 bases, with 18 bases between the two germline ends. Germline loops: CDR1 SGHVS, CDR2 FQNEAQ. This CDR3 region has 14 residues. CDR3 residues: CASLQGRLGEKLFF. The CDR3 DNA sequence: TGTGCCAGCTTACAAGGGCGTTTAGGGGAAAAACTGTTTTTT.

This clonotype was detected ten times or more. The genes are TRBV10-3 and TRBJ2-1; D unclear. Trimming shortened V by 6 bases and J by 5 bases, and 11 bases separated the two germline ends. The CDR3 spans 13 residues. Germline CDR1 and CDR2: ENHRY and SYGVKD. This CDR3 is CAISPLWDNEQFF. Written as DNA, the CDR3 is TGTGCCATCAGCCCCCTCTGGGACAATGAGCAGTTCTTC.